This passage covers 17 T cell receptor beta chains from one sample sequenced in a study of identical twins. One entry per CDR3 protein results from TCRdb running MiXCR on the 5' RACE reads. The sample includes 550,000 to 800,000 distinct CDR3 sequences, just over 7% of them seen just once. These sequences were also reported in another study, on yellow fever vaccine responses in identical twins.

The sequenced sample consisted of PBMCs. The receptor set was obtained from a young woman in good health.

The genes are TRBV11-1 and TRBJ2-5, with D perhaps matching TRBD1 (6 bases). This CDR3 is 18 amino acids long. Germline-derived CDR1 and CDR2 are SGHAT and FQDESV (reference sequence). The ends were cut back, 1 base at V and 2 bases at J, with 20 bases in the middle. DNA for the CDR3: TGTGCCAGCAGCTTAGAACGACGAGGGGGATCCCCACAAGAGACCCAGTACTTC. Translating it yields CASSLERRGGSPQETQYF.

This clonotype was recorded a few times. CDR3 nucleotides: TGTGCCAGTAGGGGCGGGGGAGGAAAAAACATTCAGTACTTC. It codes for CASRGGGGKNIQYF. The chain links TRBV19 to TRBJ2-4; 7 bases agree with TRBD2. V was clipped by 6 bases and J by 4 bases; unmatched bases: 6. Germline loops: CDR1 LNHDA, CDR2 SQIVND (reference sequence). CDR3 size: 14 residues.

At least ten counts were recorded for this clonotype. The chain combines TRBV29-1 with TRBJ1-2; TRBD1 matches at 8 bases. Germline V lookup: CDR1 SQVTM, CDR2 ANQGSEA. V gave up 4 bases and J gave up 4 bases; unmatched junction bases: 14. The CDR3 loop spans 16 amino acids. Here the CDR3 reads CSVVPILRQGSYGYTF. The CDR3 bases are TGCAGCGTTGTCCCAATCTTAAGACAGGGGAGCTATGGCTACACCTTC.

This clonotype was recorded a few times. The CDR3 protein is CASSFSDTGNTIYF. The CDR3 DNA follows: TGTGCCAGCAGTTTCTCCGACACTGGAAACACCATATATTTT. The chain recombines TRBV2 with TRBJ1-3; D is undetermined. This CDR3 is built from 14 residues. V lost 5 bases to trimming and J lost 2 bases, with 10 bases between them. CDR1 is SNHLY, CDR2 FYNNEI, per germline. Based on the CDR3 plus reference TRBV2 and TRBJ1-3, the full variable domain is EPEVTQTPSHQVTQMGQEVILRCVPISNHLYFYWYRQILGQKVEFLVSFYNNEISEKSEIFDDQFSVERPDGSNFTLKIRSTKLEDSAMYFCASSFSDTGNTIYFGEGSWLTVV.

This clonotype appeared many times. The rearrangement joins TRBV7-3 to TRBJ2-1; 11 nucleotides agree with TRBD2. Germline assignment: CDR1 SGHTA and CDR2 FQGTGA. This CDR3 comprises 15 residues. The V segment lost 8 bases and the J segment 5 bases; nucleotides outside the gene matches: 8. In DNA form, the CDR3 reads TGTGCCAGCTCTCTCGGGACTAGCGGCCACAATGAGCAGTTCTTC. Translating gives CASSLGTSGHNEQFF.

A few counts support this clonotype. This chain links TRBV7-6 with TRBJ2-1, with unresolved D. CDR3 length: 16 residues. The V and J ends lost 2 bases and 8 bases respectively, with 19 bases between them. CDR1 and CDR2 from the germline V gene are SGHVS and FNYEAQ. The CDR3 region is CASSLMGTRIKDEQFF. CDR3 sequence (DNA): TGTGCCAGCAGCTTAATGGGAACGCGGATTAAGGATGAGCAGTTCTTC.

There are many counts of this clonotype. CDR3 bases: TGTGCCAGCAGCCGGGTGGAGGGATCCTACAATGAGCAGTTCTTC. Translation gives CASSRVEGSYNEQFF. The chain has TRBV11-2 and TRBJ2-1; possibly TRBD2 for D (6 bases). In germline, CDR1 is SGHAT, CDR2 FQNNGV. This CDR3 has 15 amino acids. V was trimmed by 5 bases and J by 1 base, leaving 12 bases between them.

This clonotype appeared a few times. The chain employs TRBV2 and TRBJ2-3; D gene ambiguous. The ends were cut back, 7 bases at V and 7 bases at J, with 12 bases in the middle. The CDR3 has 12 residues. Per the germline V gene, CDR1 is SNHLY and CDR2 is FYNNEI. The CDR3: CASMARLNTQYF. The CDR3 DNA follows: TGTGCCAGCATGGCCCGTTTGAATACGCAGTATTTT.

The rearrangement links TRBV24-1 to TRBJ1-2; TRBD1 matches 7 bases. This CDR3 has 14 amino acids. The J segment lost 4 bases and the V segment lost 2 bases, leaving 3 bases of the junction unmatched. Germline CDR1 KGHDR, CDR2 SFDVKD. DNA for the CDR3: TGTGCCACCAGTGATTCAACAGGGGCCTATGGCTACACCTTC. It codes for CATSDSTGAYGYTF.

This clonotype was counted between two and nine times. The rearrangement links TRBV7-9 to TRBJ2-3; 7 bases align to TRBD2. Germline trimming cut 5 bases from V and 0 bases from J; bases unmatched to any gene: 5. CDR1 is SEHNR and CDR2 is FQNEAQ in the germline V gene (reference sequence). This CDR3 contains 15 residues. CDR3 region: CASSHREASTDTQYF. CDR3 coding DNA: TGTGCCAGCAGCCACCGGGAGGCTAGCACAGATACGCAGTATTTT.

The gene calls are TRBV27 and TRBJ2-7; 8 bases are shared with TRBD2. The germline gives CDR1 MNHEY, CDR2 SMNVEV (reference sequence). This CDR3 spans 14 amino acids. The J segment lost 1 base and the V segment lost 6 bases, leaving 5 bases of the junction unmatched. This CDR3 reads CASRTGGPSYEQYF. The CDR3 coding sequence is TGTGCCAGCAGGACGGGAGGGCCGTCCTACGAGCAGTACTTC.

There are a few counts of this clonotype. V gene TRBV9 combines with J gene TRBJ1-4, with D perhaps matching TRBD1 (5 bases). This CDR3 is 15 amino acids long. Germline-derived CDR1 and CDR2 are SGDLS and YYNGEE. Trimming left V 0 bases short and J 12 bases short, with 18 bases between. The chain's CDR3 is CASSVGQGPVVELFF. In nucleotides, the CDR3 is TGTGCCAGCAGCGTAGGGCAGGGTCCCGTCGTGGAACTGTTTTTT.

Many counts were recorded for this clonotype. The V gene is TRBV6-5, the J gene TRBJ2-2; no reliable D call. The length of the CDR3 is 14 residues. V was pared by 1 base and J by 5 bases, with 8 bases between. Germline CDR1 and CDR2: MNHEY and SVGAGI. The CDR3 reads CASSYYGETGELFF. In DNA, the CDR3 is TGTGCCAGCAGTTACTATGGGGAAACCGGGGAGCTGTTTTTT.

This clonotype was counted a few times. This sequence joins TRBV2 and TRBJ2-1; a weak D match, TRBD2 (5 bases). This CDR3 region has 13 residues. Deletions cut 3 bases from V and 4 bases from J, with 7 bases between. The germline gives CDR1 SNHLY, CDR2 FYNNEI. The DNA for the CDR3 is TGTGCCAGCAGTGATGGCGGGTACAATGAGCAGTTCTTC. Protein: CASSDGGYNEQFF.

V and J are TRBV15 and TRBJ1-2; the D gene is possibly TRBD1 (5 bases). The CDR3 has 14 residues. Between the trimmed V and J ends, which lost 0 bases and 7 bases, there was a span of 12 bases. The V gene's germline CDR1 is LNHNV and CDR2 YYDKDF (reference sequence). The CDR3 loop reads CATSREIAGSGYTF. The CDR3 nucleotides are TGTGCCACCAGCAGAGAGATAGCAGGGAGTGGCTACACCTTC.

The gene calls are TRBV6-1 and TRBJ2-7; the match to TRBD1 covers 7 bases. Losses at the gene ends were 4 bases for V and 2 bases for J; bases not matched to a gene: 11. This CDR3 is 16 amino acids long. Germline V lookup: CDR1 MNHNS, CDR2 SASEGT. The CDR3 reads CASSVSGQILTYEQYV. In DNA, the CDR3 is TGTGCCAGCAGTGTGTCGGGACAGATTCTCACCTACGAGCAGTACGTC.

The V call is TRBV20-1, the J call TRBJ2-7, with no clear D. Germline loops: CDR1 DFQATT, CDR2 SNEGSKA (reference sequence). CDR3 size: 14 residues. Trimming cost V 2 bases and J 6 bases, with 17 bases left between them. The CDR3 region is CSARITTASVEQYF. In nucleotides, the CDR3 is TGCAGTGCTAGAATAACAACCGCGTCGGTCGAGCAGTACTTC.